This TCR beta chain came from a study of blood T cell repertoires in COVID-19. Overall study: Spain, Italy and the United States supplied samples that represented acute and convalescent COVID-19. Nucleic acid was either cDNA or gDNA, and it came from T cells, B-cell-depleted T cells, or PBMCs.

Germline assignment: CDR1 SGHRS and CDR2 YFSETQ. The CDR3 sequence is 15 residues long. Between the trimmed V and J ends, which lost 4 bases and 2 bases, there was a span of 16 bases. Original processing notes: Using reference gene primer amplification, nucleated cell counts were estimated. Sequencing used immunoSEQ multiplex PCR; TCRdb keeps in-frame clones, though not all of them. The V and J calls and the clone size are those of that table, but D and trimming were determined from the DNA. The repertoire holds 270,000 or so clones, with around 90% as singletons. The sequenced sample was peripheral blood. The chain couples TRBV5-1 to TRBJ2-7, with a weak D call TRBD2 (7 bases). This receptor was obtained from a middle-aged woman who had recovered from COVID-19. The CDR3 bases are TGCGCCAGCAGCGGAGGAGGGGGGGCCGCCTACGAGCAGTACTTC. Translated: CASSGGGGAAYEQYF.